This T cell receptor (beta chain) was captured by sequencing in a study of OX40 agonist ivuxolimab in advanced cancers. For the study at large: Among those enrolled, mean age was approximately 60 years (range about 23 to 85) and about 82% were male.

The CDR3 runs 13 residues. V shed 5 bases and J shed 3 bases, with 10 bases lying between them. Germline V gives CDR1 MDHEN, CDR2 SYDVKM. The protocol was immunoSEQ multiplex PCR, while the TCRdb copy is restricted to in-frame clones and leaves out a portion. The data show roughly 70,000 clones, 80% to 85% seen once. The receptor comes from an adult with an advanced solid tumor such as melanoma, head and neck, liver or kidney cancer. The chain has TRBV28 and TRBJ1-2, with no clear D. The sample was CD4+ or CD8+ T cells sorted from blood, taken in a trial of the OX40 agonist ivuxolimab. The DNA of the CDR3 is TGTGCCAGCAGTGGCGGGCGGTACTATGGCTACACCTTC. It translates to CASSGGRYYGYTF.